Below, 9 T cell receptor beta chains from the same sample are listed, as sequenced in a study of vaccination and CD4 T cells after COVID-19. Antigens of these TCRs are unknown. The treatment: roughly 11-day PBMC culture with coronavirus spike peptide pools or control peptides (ViraFEST assay). Sequence data for DNA of cultured CD4+ T cells were generated by the Oncomine TCR Beta short-read assay. TCRdb redid the calling of the PCR reads with MiXCR, one entry per CDR3 protein. The sample consists of roughly 24,000 distinct CDR3 sequences, less than 50% of them appearing once. The sequenced sample consisted of CD4+ T cells from blood, cultured in vitro. The receptors here all came from a human donor who had recovered from COVID-19.

This chain links TRBV23-1 with TRBJ2-1, with 13 bases aligning to TRBD2. TRBV23-1 is an ORF, and what it does is uncertain. The CDR3 is 20 amino acids. J lost 0 bases, V lost 3 bases, and 11 bases had no gene match. For the CDR3, the DNA is TGCGCCAGCAGTCACCTCGGACTAGCGGGAGTTATCGGCTCCTACAATGAGCAGTTCTTC. Encoded protein: CASSHLGLAGVIGSYNEQFF.

The chain is built from TRBV6-5 and TRBJ1-1; no firm D call. Germline lookup yields CDR1 MNHEY and CDR2 SVGAGI. The CDR3 is 14 residues long. V was trimmed by 0 bases and J by 8 bases, leaving 13 bases between them. CDR3 nucleotide sequence: TGTGCCAGCAGTTACTCGATTTCTCTCGGGGAAGCTTTCTTT. Translated: CASSYSISLGEAFF.

This clonotype was counted a few times. The V and J genes are TRBV6-1 and TRBJ1-3; D remains ambiguous. Germline assignment: CDR1 MNHNS and CDR2 SASEGT. The CDR3 length is 12 residues. Trimming cost V 4 bases and J 6 bases, with 7 bases left between them. Written as DNA, the CDR3 is TGTGCCAGCAGTGTAAAGCTAAACACCATATATTTT. Encoded protein: CASSVKLNTIYF.

In this sample, this clonotype turned up once. V and J are TRBV19 and TRBJ2-1; the D gene is possibly TRBD2 (6 bases). The V gene's germline CDR1 is LNHDA and CDR2 SQIVND (reference sequence). CDR3 length: 14 residues. V was trimmed by 7 bases and J by 3 bases, leaving 13 bases between them. The DNA for the CDR3 is TGTGCCAGTAATGGGGGACTCATCTACAATGAGCAGTTCTTC. This codes for CASNGGLIYNEQFF.

In nucleotides, the CDR3 is TGCGCCAGCAGCCAAACGGACAGGGACCACCTTGAAGCTTTCTTT. It yields the protein CASSQTDRDHLEAFF. The chain carries TRBV4-1 and TRBJ1-1, with 8 bases matching TRBD1. The trim removed 2 bases at V and 7 bases at J, leaving 9 bases unmatched. CDR1 MGHRA and CDR2 YSYEKL come from the germline V gene. The CDR3 totals 15 residues.

The V call is TRBV7-8, the J call TRBJ1-2; the match to TRBD1 covers 9 bases. Germline V CDR1 and CDR2: SGHVS, FQNEAQ. Trimming cost V 4 bases and J 7 bases; bases outside gene matches: 7. The CDR3 spans 14 residues. CDR3 in amino acids: CASSSRTGDRGYTF. The CDR3 DNA reads as TGTGCCAGCAGCTCAAGGACAGGGGACCGTGGCTACACCTTC. Filled out from reference TRBV7-8 and TRBJ1-2, the complete variable domain reads GAGVSQSPRYKVAKRGQDVALRCDPISGHVSLFWYQQALGQGPEFLTYFQNEAQLDKSGLPSDRFFAERPEGSVSTLKIQRTQQEDSAVYLCASSSRTGDRGYTFGSGTRLTVV.

The rearrangement uses TRBV21-1 and TRBJ1-5; TRBD1, as called in the table, went unchecked against the DNA. TRBV21-1 is assigned pseudogene status. The CDR3 loop spans 18 amino acids. The CDR3 spells CASSNPDRSAYSNQPQHF. In nucleotides, the CDR3 is TGTGCCAGCAGCAACCCGGACAGGAGCGCGTATAGCAATCAGCCCCAGCATTTT.

CDR3 amino acids: CASTPGVEQFF. CDR3 nucleotide sequence: TGTGCCAGCACCCCGGGGGTTGAGCAGTTCTTC. V gene TRBV21-1 combines with J gene TRBJ2-1; no check of the table's D call, TRBD1, against the DNA was made. TRBV21-1 is a documented pseudogene. This CDR3 has 11 residues.

The chain carries TRBV6-2 or TRBV6-3 and TRBJ2-5; D gene unclear. Trimming pared 6 bases from V and 5 bases from J, leaving 13 bases between. The CDR3 spans 13 residues. Per the germline V gene, CDR1 is MNHEY and CDR2 is SVGEGT. Here the CDR3 DNA reads TGTGCCAGCAGCCCCCGTGCACCGGAGACCCAGTACTTC. Translated: CASSPRAPETQYF.